Listed below are T cell receptor beta chains from one sample, sequenced in a study of CD8 T cells in Susac syndrome. TCRdb re-called the immunoSEQ multiplex PCR reads through MiXCR, storing one row per CDR3 protein. The sample contains 200,000 or so distinct CDR3 sequences, roughly 96% of which appear only once. Material for sequencing was CD4+ T cells from PBMCs. The receptors originated from a human donor with multiple sclerosis. CDR3s include the opening cysteine and the closing phenylalanine or tryptophan. The listing skips clone size in some rows; elsewhere it reads once, few, many or a size class.

clone_size | j_call | cdr3_length | v_call | cdr3_aa
NA | TRBJ2-7 | 13 | TRBV20-1 | CSANRDTTYEQYF
NA | TRBJ1-2 | 15 | TRBV15 | CATSREYRDPYGYTF
NA | TRBJ2-5 | 17 | TRBV12-5 | CASGLVPRRSDQETQYF
NA | TRBJ2-3 | 18 | TRBV20-1 | CSASPLRLAGLMTDTQYF
NA | TRBJ2-7 | 15 | TRBV27 | CASSGQQGRSYEQYF
NA | TRBJ2-1 | 14 | TRBV29-1 | CSVPRGGVYNEQFF
NA | TRBJ2-5 | 14 | TRBV3-1 | CASSQAPLQETQYF
NA | TRBJ2-3 | 12 | TRBV29-1 | CSVSSATDTQYF
NA | TRBJ2-3 | 14 | TRBV5-1 | CASSLVVEADTQYF
NA | TRBJ2-7 | 15 | TRBV20-1 | CSARKTSGRINEQYF
NA | TRBJ2-5 | 14 | TRBV12-3/TRBV12-4 | CASTLGGRRETQYF
NA | TRBJ2-7 | 11 | TRBV12-3/TRBV12-4 | CASSLNHEQYF
NA | TRBJ1-5 | 15 | TRBV6-1 | CASGIGTPSNQPQHF
NA | TRBJ2-3 | 13 | TRBV20-1 | CSAWKLDTDTQYF
once | TRBJ2-7 | 16 | TRBV5-1 | CASSWGTSGSSYEQYF
NA | TRBJ2-7 | 11 | TRBV20-1 | CSASFPDIRHF
NA | TRBJ2-1 | 15 | TRBV30 | CAWSVLAGSYNEQFF
NA | TRBJ1-2 | 15 | TRBV2 | CASIPNPEGRYGYTF
NA | TRBJ2-1 | 14 | TRBV2 | CASSPLASYNEQFF
NA | TRBJ1-1 | 12 | TRBV20-1 | CSAREGATEAFF
NA | TRBJ1-2 | 13 | TRBV29-1 | CSVGDRGPNGYTF
NA | TRBJ2-3 | 14 | TRBV12-3/TRBV12-4 | CASNRASITDTQYF
NA | TRBJ2-1 | 16 | TRBV12-5 | CASGPRLAGGLGEQFF
NA | TRBJ2-7 | 13 | TRBV18 | CASSPPSLYEQYF
NA | TRBJ2-1 | 17 | TRBV24-1 | CATSDHRGAGGLNEQFF
NA | TRBJ2-3 | 14 | TRBV5-6 | CASSVAGGADTQYF
NA | TRBJ1-2 | 12 | TRBV5-1 | CASSRDRYGYTF
NA | TRBJ2-7 | 13 | TRBV5-4 | CASSRDTAYEQYF
NA | TRBJ1-2 | 12 | TRBV25-1 | CASSANSHGYTF
NA | TRBJ1-6 | 15 | TRBV30 | CAWSVIGSGNSPLHF
NA | TRBJ2-2 | 14 | TRBV2 | CASTPTTNTGELFF
NA | TRBJ1-2 | 15 | TRBV30 | CAWGQGHYLDYGYTF
NA | TRBJ1-1 | 12 | TRBV29-1 | CSARPPGTEAFF
NA | TRBJ1-2 | 12 | TRBV2 | CASSERDFGYTF
NA | TRBJ2-7 | 14 | TRBV7-2 | CASRLSLSSYEQYF
NA | TRBJ2-1 | 16 | TRBV24-1 | CATSDRSGNSYNEQFF
NA | TRBJ2-4 | 13 | TRBV2 | CASSDGVGDIQYF
NA | TRBJ2-7 | 14 | TRBV11-2 | CASSFPGTSGGQYF
NA | TRBJ1-2 | 15 | TRBV4-2 | CASSQGSGQGSGYTF
NA | TRBJ1-2 | 12 | TRBV3-1 | CASSQRAYGYTF
NA | TRBJ2-1 | 12 | TRBV25-1 | CASRLAGGRWFF
NA | TRBJ1-6 | 15 | TRBV6-5 | CASRTGWFGNSPLHF
NA | TRBJ1-5 | 13 | TRBV29-1 | CSVGEGQKQPQHF
NA | TRBJ1-5 | 14 | TRBV5-4 | CASSVDRASQPQHF
once | TRBJ2-3 | 15 | TRBV29-1 | CSSRRDPGQADTQYF
NA | TRBJ2-2 | 13 | TRBV27 | CASGLVGAGELFF
NA | TRBJ2-7 | 13 | TRBV10-3 | CAISDSVSYEQYF
NA | TRBJ1-1 | 13 | TRBV30 | CALTFGVGTEAFF
NA | TRBJ2-5 | 13 | TRBV10-3 | CATLQGAGETQYF
NA | TRBJ2-7 | 14 | TRBV11-2 | CASTPRVAPYEQYF
NA | TRBJ2-5 | 11 | TRBV5-1 | CASSREETQYF
NA | TRBJ2-2 | 11 | TRBV4-1 | CASRRAGELFF
NA | TRBJ1-2 | 13 | TRBV30 | CAWALISIDGYTF
NA | TRBJ2-7 | 15 | TRBV18 | CASSMEAGASYEQYF
NA | TRBJ1-1 | 15 | TRBV6-1 | CASSARPTMNTEAFF
NA | TRBJ1-1 | 14 | TRBV9 | CASSVALQPTEAFF
NA | TRBJ1-6 | 13 | TRBV5-1 | CASSTGGDSPLHF
few | TRBJ2-7 | 14 | TRBV5-4 | CASSLKHRTHEQYF
NA | TRBJ2-7 | 13 | TRBV29-1 | CSAAGAGAGEQYF